Listed below are T cell receptor beta chains from one sample, sequenced in a study of PD-L1 blockade in urothelial cancer. Clones were read by immunoSEQ multiplex PCR, and TCRdb kept only the in-frame ones, dropping some. The sample has about 88,000 clones; more than 85% are singletons. The sequences come from PBMCs, collected around atezolizumab (anti-PD-L1) treatment. The source of these receptors is a man aged 55 to 69 with urothelial cancer. CDR3s leave out the opening cysteine and the closing phenylalanine or tryptophan.

TRBV11-2 | ASSLLVQETQY
TRBV28 | ASKNPQGRYNEQF
TRBV7-2 | IPVYGTGVGGSNQPQH
TRBV5-6 | ASSPPGQGGNTEAF
TRBV5-1 | ASRVTGLGTDTQY
TRBV6-1 | ASSRQGMNTEAF
TRBV7-3 | ASSLQGRWGNQPQH
TRBV7-2 | ASSLRRDGELF
TRBV18 | ASSPREGVTGELF
TRBV6-6 | ASSSDSSFPQH
TRBV7-2 | ASSLVGTSSHNEQF
TRBV19 | ASSIGTGAIGELF
TRBV5-1 | ASSRSITGGALYEQY
TRBV5-5 | ASSLLERGQQETQY
TRBV18 | ASSPGQSTYEQY
TRBV7-7 | ASSPRTRQETQY
TRBV5-6 | ASSLGHGVYEQY